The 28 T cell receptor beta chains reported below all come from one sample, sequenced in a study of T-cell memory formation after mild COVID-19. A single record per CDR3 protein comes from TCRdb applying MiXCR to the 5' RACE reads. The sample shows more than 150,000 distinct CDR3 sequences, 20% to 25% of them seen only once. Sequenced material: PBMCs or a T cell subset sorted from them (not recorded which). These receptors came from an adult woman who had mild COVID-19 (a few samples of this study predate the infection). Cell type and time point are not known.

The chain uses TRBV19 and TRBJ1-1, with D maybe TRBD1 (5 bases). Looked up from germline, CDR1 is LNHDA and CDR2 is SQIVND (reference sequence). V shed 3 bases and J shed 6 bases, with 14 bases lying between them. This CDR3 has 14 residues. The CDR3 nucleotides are TGTGCCAGTAGTATTGGGGCGCCCGGGGCTGAAGCTTTCTTT. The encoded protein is CASSIGAPGAEAFF.

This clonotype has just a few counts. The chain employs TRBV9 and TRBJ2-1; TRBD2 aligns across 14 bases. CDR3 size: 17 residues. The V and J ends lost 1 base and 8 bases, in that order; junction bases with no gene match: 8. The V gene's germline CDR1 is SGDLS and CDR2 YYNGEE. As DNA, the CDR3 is TGTGCCAGCAGCGTAAACCGACTAGCGGGGGGGCGGGATGAGCAGTTCTTC. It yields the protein CASSVNRLAGGRDEQFF.

The CDR3 here is CASSQDTGELFF. As DNA, the CDR3 is TGCGCCAGCAGCCAAGATACCGGGGAGCTGTTTTTT. The rearrangement uses TRBV4-1 and TRBJ2-2, with D unclear. V was pared by 0 bases and J by 5 bases, with 1 base between. The CDR3 spans 12 residues. Germline CDR1 MGHRA, CDR2 YSYEKL.

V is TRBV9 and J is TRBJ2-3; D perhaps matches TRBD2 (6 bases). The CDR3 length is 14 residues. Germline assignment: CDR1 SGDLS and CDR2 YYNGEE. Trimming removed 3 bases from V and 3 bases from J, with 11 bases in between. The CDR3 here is CASSDGTVTDTQYF. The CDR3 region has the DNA TGTGCCAGCAGCGATGGGACTGTTACAGATACGCAGTATTTT.

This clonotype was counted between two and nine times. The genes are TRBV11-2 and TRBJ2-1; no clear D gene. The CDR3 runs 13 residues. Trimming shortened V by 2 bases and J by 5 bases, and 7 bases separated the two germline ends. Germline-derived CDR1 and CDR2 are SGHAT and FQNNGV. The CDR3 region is CASSLRTHNEQFF. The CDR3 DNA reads TGTGCCAGCAGCTTAAGGACCCACAATGAGCAGTTCTTC.

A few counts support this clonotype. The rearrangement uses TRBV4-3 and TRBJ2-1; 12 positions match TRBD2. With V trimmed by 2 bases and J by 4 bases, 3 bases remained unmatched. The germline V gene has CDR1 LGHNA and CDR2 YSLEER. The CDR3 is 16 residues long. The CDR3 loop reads CASSQPGLAGYNEQFF. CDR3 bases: TGCGCCAGCAGCCAACCCGGACTAGCGGGATACAATGAGCAGTTCTTC.

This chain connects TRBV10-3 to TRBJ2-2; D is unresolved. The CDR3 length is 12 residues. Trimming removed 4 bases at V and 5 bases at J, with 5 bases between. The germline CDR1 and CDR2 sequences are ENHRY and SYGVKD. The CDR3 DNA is TGTGCCATCAGTGGGCAGACCGGGGAGCTGTTTTTT. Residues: CAISGQTGELFF.

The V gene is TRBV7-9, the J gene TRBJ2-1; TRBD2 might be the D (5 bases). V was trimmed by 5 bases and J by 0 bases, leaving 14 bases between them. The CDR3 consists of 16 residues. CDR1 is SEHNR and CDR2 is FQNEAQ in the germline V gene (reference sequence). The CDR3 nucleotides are TGTGCCAGCAGCCCCCCCAGCGGTAGCTCCTACAATGAGCAGTTCTTC. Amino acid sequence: CASSPPSGSSYNEQFF.

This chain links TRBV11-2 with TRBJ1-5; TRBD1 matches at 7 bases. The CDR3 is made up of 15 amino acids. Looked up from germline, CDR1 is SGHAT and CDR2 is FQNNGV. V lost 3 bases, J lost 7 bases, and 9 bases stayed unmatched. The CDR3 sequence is CASSFATGDRQPQHF. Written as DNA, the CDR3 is TGTGCCAGCAGCTTCGCCACAGGGGATCGACAGCCCCAGCATTTT.

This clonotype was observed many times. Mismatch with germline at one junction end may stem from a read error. The CDR3 DNA follows: TGTGCCAGCAGCGGGGGTTACGAGCAGTACTTC. The encoded protein is CASSGGYEQYF. The chain joins TRBV5-1 to TRBJ2-7; the match to TRBD2 covers 8 bases. CDR1 is SGHRS, CDR2 YFSETQ, per germline. The CDR3 runs to 11 residues.

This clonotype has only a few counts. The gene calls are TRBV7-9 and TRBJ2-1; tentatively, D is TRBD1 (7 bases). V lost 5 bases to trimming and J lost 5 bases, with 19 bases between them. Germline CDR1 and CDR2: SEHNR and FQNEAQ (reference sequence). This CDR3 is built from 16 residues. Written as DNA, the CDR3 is TGTGCCAGCAGCCCAACAGGGGCCGGGAGTAACAATGAGCAGTTCTTC. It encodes CASSPTGAGSNNEQFF.

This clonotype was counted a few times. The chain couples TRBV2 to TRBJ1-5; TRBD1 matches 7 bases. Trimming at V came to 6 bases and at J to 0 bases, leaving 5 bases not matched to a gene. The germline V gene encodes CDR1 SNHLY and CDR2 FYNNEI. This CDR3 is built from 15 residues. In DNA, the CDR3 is TGTGCCAGCAGACAGGGGATCAATAGCAATCAGCCCCAGCATTTT. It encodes CASRQGINSNQPQHF. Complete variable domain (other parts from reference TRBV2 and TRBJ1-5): EPEVTQTPSHQVTQMGQEVILRCVPISNHLYFYWYRQILGQKVEFLVSFYNNEISEKSEIFDDQFSVERPDGSNFTLKIRSTKLEDSAMYFCASRQGINSNQPQHFGDGTRLSIL.

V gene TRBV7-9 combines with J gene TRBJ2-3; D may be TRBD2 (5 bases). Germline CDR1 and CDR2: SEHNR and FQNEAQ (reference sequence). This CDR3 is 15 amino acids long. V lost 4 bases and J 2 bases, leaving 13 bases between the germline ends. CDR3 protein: CASSSTGDNTDTQYF. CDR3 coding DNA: TGTGCCAGCAGCTCGACCGGGGATAACACAGATACGCAGTATTTT. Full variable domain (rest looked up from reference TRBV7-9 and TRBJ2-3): DTGVSQNPRHKITKRGQNVTFRCDPISEHNRLYWYRQTLGQGPEFLTYFQNEAQLEKSRLLSDRFSAERPKGSFSTLEIQRTEQGDSAMYLCASSSTGDNTDTQYFGPGTRLTVL.

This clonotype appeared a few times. CDR3 amino acids: CASSSGPTYNEQFF. CDR3 DNA sequence: TGTGCCAGCAGCTCGGGCCCTACCTACAATGAGCAGTTCTTC. V usage is TRBV7-9 and J usage is TRBJ2-1; D not certain. The ends were cut back, 4 bases at V and 2 bases at J, with 9 bases in the middle. Germline V CDR1 and CDR2: SEHNR, FQNEAQ (reference sequence). The CDR3 sequence is 14 residues long.

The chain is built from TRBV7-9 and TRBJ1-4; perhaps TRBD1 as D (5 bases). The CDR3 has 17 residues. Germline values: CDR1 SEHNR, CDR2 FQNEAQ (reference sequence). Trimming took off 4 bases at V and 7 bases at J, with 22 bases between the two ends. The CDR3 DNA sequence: TGTGCCAGCAGCTCCATGGGACTTGGGGCCTTTGGTGAAAAACTGTTTTTT. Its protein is CASSSMGLGAFGEKLFF.

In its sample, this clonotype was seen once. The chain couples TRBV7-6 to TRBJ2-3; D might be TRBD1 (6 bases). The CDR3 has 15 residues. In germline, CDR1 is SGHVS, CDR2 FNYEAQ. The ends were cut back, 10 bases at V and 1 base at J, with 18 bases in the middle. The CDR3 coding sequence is TGTGCCACCACACCGACCAGGGGCCGCACAGATACGCAGTATTTT. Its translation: CATTPTRGRTDTQYF.

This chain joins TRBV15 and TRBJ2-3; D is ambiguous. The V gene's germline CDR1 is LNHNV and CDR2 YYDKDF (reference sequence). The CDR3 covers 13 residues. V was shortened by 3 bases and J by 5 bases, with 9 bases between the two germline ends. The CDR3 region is CATSSALRDTQYF. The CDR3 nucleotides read TGTGCCACCAGCAGTGCCCTCCGAGATACGCAGTATTTT. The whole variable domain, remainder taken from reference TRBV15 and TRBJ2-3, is DAMVIQNPRYQVTQFGKPVTLSCSQTLNHNVMYWYQQKSSQAPKLLFHYYDKDFNNEADTPDNFQSRRPNTSFCFLDIRSPGLGDTAMYLCATSSALRDTQYFGPGTRLTVL.

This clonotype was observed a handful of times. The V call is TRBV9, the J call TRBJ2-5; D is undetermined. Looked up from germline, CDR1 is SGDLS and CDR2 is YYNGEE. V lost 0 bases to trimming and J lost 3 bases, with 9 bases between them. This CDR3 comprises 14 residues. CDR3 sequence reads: CASSVESREETQYF. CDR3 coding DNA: TGTGCCAGCAGCGTAGAGTCACGCGAAGAGACCCAGTACTTC.

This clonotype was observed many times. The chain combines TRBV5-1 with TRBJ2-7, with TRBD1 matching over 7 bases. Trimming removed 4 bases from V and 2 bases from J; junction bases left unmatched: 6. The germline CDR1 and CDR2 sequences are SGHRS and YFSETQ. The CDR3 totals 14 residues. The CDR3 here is CASSPADRAYEQYF. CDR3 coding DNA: TGCGCCAGCAGCCCCGCCGACAGGGCCTACGAGCAGTACTTC.

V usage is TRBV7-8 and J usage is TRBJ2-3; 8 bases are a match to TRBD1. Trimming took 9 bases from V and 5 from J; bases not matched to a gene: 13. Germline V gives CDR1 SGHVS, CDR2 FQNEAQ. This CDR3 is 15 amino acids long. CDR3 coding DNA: TGTGCCAGAAGATTAGCGTGGACAGGGAAAGATACGCAGTATTTT. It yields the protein CARRLAWTGKDTQYF.

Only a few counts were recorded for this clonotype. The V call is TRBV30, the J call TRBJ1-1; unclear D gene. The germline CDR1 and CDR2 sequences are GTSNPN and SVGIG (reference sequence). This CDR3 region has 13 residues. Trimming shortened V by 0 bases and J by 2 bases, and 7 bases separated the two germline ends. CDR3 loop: CAWSVHGNTEAFF. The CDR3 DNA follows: TGTGCCTGGAGTGTACACGGAAACACTGAAGCTTTCTTT.

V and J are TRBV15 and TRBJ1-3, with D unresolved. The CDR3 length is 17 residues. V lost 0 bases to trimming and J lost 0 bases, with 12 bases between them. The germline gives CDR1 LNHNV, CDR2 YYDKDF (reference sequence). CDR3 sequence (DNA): TGTGCCACCAGCAGAGAAGCGGGCAGCAACTCTGGAAACACCATATATTTT. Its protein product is CATSREAGSNSGNTIYF.

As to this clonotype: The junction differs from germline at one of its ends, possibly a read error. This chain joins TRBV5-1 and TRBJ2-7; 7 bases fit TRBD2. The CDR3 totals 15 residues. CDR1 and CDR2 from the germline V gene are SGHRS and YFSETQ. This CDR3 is CASSFDGLETYEQYF. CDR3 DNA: TGCGCAAGCAGCTTCGACGGACTAGAAACCTACGAGCAGTACTTC.

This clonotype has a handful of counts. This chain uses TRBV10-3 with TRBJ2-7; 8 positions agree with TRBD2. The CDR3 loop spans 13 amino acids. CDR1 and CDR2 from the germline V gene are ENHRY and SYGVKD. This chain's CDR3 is CASRASGRPEQYF. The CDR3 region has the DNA TGTGCTTCTCGGGCGAGCGGGAGACCCGAGCAGTACTTC.

CDR3 in amino acids: CASSPTASGGELFF. The CDR3 DNA reads as TGTGCCAGCAGCCCTACGGCCAGTGGCGGGGAGCTGTTTTTT. V usage is TRBV7-3 and J usage is TRBJ2-2; D is unclear. The ends were cut back, 5 bases at V and 7 bases at J, with 14 bases in the middle. Germline V CDR1 and CDR2: SGHTA, FQGTGA. The CDR3 extends over 14 amino acids.

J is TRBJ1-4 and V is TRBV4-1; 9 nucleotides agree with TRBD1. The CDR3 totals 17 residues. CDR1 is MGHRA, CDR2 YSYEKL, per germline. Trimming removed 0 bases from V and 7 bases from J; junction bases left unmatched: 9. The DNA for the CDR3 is TGCGCCAGCAGCCAAGAATGGTCCGGACAGGGGTCTGAAAAACTGTTTTTT. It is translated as CASSQEWSGQGSEKLFF.

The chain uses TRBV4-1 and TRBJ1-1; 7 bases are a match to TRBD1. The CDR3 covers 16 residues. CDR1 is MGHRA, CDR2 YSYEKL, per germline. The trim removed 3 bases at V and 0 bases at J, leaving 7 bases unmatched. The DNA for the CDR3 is TGCGCCAGCAGCCAGGCCGGGACAGAAATGAACACTGAAGCTTTCTTT. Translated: CASSQAGTEMNTEAFF.

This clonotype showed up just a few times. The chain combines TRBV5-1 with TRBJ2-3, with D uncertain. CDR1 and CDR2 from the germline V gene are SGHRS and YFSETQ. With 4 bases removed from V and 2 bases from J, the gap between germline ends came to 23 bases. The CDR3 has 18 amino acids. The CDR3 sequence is CASSPPTIVARITDTQYF. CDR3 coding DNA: TGCGCCAGCAGCCCCCCTACAATAGTGGCCCGCATCACAGATACGCAGTATTTT.